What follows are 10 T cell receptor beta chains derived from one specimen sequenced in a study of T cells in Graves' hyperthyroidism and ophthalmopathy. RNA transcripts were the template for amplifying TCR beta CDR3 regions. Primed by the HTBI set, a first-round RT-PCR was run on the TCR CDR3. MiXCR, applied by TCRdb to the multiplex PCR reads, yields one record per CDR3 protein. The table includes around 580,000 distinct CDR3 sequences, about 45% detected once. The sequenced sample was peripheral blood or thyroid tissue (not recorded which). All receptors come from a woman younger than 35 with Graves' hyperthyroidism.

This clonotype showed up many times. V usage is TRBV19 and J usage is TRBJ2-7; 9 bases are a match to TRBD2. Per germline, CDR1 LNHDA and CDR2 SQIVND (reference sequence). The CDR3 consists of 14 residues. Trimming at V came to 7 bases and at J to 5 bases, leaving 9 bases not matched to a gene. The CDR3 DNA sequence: TGTGCCAGTAACGGCGGGAGGGCCATCGACGAGCAGTACTTC. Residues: CASNGGRAIDEQYF.

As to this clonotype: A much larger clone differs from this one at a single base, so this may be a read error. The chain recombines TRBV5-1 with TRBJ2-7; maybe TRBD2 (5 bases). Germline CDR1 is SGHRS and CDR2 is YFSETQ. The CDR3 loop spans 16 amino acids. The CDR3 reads CASSLDSALMAYEQCF. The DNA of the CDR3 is TGCGCCAGCAGCTTGGATAGCGCCTTGATGGCCTACGAGCAGTGCTTC.

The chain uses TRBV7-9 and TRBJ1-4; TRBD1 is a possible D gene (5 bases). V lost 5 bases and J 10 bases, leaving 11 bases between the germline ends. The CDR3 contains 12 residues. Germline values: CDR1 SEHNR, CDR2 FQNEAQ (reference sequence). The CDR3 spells CASSPRDGKLFF. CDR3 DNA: TGTGCCAGCAGCCCGCGGGACGGAAAACTGTTTTTT.

The CDR3 region has the DNA TGTGCCATCAGTGGGGACAGGGGGGTCGAGCAGTACTTC. It codes for CAISGDRGVEQYF. V and J are TRBV10-3 and TRBJ2-7; TRBD1 matches 11 bases. V gave up 4 bases and J gave up 6 bases; unmatched junction bases: 2. The CDR3 is 13 amino acids. Germline loops: CDR1 ENHRY, CDR2 SYGVKD.

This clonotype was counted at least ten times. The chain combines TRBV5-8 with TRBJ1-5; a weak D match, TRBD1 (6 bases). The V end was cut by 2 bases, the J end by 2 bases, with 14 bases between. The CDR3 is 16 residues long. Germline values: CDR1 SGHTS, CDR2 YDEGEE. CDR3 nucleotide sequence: TGTGCCAGCAGCTTTACAGGGTCGGGGGGCAATCAGCCCCAGCATTTT. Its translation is CASSFTGSGGNQPQHF.

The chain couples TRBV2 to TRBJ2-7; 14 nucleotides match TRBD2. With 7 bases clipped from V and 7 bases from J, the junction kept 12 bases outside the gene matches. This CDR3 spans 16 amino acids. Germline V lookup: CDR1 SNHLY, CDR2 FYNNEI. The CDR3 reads CASNPSGGTSGSEQYF. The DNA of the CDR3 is TGTGCCAGCAATCCCTCCGGAGGGACTAGCGGGAGTGAGCAGTACTTC.

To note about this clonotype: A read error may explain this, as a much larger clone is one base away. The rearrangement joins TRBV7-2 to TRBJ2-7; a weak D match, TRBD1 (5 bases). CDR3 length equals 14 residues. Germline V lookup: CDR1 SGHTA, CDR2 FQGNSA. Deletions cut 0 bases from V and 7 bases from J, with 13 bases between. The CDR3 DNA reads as TGTGCCAGCAGCTTAGCAGGGGAATTCCAGGAGCAGTACTTC. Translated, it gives CASSLAGEFQEQYF.

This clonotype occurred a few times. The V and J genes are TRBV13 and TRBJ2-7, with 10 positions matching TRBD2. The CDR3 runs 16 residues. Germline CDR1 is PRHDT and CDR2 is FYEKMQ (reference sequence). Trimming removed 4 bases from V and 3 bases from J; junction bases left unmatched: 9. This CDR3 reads CASSWGTSERYYEQYF. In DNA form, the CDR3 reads TGTGCCAGCAGCTGGGGGACTAGCGAAAGGTACTACGAGCAGTACTTC. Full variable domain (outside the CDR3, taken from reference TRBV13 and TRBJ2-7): AAGVIQSPRHLIKEKRETATLKCYPIPRHDTVYWYQQGPGQDPQFLISFYEKMQSDKGSIPDRFSAQQFSDYHSELNMSSLELGDSALYFCASSWGTSERYYEQYFGPGTRLTVT.

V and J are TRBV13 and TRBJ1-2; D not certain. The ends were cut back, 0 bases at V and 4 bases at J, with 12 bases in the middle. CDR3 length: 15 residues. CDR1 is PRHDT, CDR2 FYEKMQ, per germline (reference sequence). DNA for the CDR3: TGTGCCAGCAGCTTAGGAGCGCCCCCCCTCTATGGCTACACCTTC. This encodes CASSLGAPPLYGYTF. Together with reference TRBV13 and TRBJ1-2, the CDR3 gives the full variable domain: AAGVIQSPRHLIKEKRETATLKCYPIPRHDTVYWYQQGPGQDPQFLISFYEKMQSDKGSIPDRFSAQQFSDYHSELNMSSLELGDSALYFCASSLGAPPLYGYTFGSGTRLTVV.

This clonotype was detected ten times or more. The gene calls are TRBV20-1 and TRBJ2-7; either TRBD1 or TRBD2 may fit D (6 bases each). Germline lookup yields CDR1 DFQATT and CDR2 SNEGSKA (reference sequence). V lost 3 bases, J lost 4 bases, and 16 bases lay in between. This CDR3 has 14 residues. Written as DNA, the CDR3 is TGCAGTGCTAGCTTGGCGAGGGGGGTTTACGAGCAGTACTTC. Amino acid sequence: CSASLARGVYEQYF.